These 20 T cell receptor beta chains originate from one sample sequenced in a study of T cell responses to AZD1222 COVID-19 vaccine. Profiled with immunoSEQ multiplex PCR; TCRdb holds only in-frame clones, not every one. The sample has around 80,000 clones; roughly 88% are singletons. Sequencing was performed on peripheral blood, taken 28 days after the second AZD1222 dose. The source is an adult who received the AZD1222 COVID-19 vaccine.

This chain uses TRBV5-8 with TRBJ1-4; D is perhaps TRBD1 (5 bases). This CDR3 has 19 amino acids. Germline V gene lookup returns CDR1 SGHTS and CDR2 YDEGEE. The V end was cut by 0 bases, the J end by 0 bases, with 18 bases between. The CDR3 reads CASSLGEGSLSTTNEKLFF. The CDR3, as DNA: TGTGCCAGCAGCTTGGGAGAGGGGAGCCTGTCTACAACTAATGAAAAACTGTTTTTT.

The chain employs TRBV18 and TRBJ1-4, with unresolved D. This CDR3 has 13 amino acids. V lost 5 bases and J 5 bases, leaving 9 bases between the germline ends. In germline, CDR1 is KGHSH, CDR2 LQKENI. CDR3 nucleotides: TGTGCCAGCTCAGAAGGGATAAATGAAAAACTGTTTTTT. It is translated as CASSEGINEKLFF.

This clone was seen more than once but under ten times. Germline and junction disagree at one end, which may indicate a read error. The chain recombines TRBV18 with TRBJ2-7; the match to TRBD1 covers 10 bases. Looked up from germline, CDR1 is KGHSH and CDR2 is LQKENI. The CDR3 runs to 15 residues. The CDR3 DNA reads as TGTGCCAGCTCACCGCGGGACAGGGGCTCCCACGAGCAGTACTTC. The encoded protein is CASSPRDRGSHEQYF. The full variable domain, in which reference TRBV18 and TRBJ2-7 provide the parts outside the CDR3, is NAGVMQNPRHLVRRRGQEARLRCSPMKGHSHVYWYRQLPEEGLKFMVYLQKENIIDESGMPKERFSAEFPKEGPSILRIQQVVRGDSAAYFCASSPRDRGSHEQYFGPGTRLTVT.

This chain links TRBV7-2 with TRBJ2-1; D may match TRBD1 or TRBD2 (6 bases each). The CDR3 extends over 16 amino acids. Trimming left V 5 bases short and J 7 bases short, with 21 bases between. The germline gives CDR1 SGHTA, CDR2 FQGNSA. The CDR3 loop is CASSLINGGQSNEQFF. CDR3 sequence (DNA): TGTGCCAGCAGCCTAATCAACGGGGGCCAGAGTAATGAGCAGTTCTTC.

V and J are TRBV11-2 and TRBJ2-3; 13 nucleotides align to TRBD2. J was trimmed by 6 bases and V by 5 bases; bases with no gene match: 2. Germline-derived CDR1 and CDR2 are SGHAT and FQNNGV. The CDR3 covers 14 residues. CDR3: CASSRLAGGDTQYF. CDR3 nucleotides: TGTGCCAGCAGCCGACTAGCGGGGGGTGATACGCAGTATTTT.

This sequence joins TRBV3-1 (or the pseudogene TRBV3-2) and TRBJ1-3; possible D gene TRBD1, 5 bases. The CDR3 consists of 14 residues. Germline V lookup: CDR1 LGHDT, CDR2 YNNKEL (reference sequence). V was shortened by 0 bases and J by 6 bases, with 9 bases between the two germline ends. CDR3 coding DNA: TGTGCCAGCAGCCAAGAGGGGGTTTTAAACACCATATATTTT. Amino acids: CASSQEGVLNTIYF.

The count of this clone is one. This chain uses TRBV30 with TRBJ2-7, with D possibly TRBD2 on 7 matching bases. Germline assignment: CDR1 GTSNPN and CDR2 SVGIG (reference sequence). This CDR3 region has 13 residues. Deletions cut 0 bases from V and 7 bases from J, with 13 bases between. The CDR3 DNA reads as TGTGCCTGGAGTGTATTAGGGGGGGCGGAGCAGTACTTC. Amino acids: CAWSVLGGAEQYF.

The rearrangement uses TRBV7-6 and TRBJ2-2; D is uncertain. CDR1 and CDR2 (germline): SGHVS, FNYEAQ. This CDR3 is 14 amino acids long. The V end was cut by 3 bases, the J end by 3 bases, with 8 bases between. This CDR3 is CASSFAGDTGELFF. CDR3 nucleotide sequence: TGTGCCAGCAGCTTCGCAGGAGACACCGGGGAGCTGTTTTTT.

The rearrangement links TRBV12-3 or TRBV12-4 to TRBJ1-1; D remains ambiguous. The CDR3 totals 12 residues. Trimming stripped 3 bases from V and 4 bases from J, with 6 bases between. CDR3 in amino acids: CASSFGGTEAFF. CDR3 nucleotides: TGTGCCAGCAGTTTCGGTGGCACTGAAGCTTTCTTT.

J is TRBJ1-1 and V is TRBV28, with TRBD1 matching 7 bases. J gave up 0 bases and V 2 bases, and 6 bases lay outside the gene matches. CDR1 and CDR2 from the germline V gene are MDHEN and SYDVKM. This CDR3 has 16 amino acids. The CDR3 region has the DNA TGTGCCAGCAGTTTACCCCGGGGACAGATGAACACTGAAGCTTTCTTT. It translates to CASSLPRGQMNTEAFF. Supplemented by reference TRBV28 and TRBJ1-1, the full variable domain reads DVKVTQSSRYLVKRTGEKVFLECVQDMDHENMFWYRQDPGLGLRLIYFSYDVKMKEKGDIPEGYSVSREKKERFSLILESASTNQTSMYLCASSLPRGQMNTEAFFGQGTRLTVV.

CDR3 sequence (DNA): TGTGCCAGCAGTTACTCTGGTTTGAATGAGCAGTTCTTC. This sequence encodes CASSYSGLNEQFF. The rearrangement links TRBV6-5 to TRBJ2-1; the D is unclear. Germline V gene lookup returns CDR1 MNHEY and CDR2 SVGAGI. Trimming left V 0 bases short and J 7 bases short, with 7 bases between. The CDR3 is 13 residues long.

This clone was seen only once. The V gene is TRBV3-1 (or the pseudogene TRBV3-2), the J gene TRBJ2-2; 7 bases align to TRBD1. The junction had 7 bases not matched to a gene; V was cut back by 1 base and J by 5 bases. The CDR3 contains 16 residues. The germline gives CDR1 LGHDT, CDR2 YNNKEL (reference sequence). The CDR3 DNA reads as TGTGCCAGCAGCCAAGGACAGGGCCGGGCGACCGGGGAGCTGTTTTTT. This encodes CASSQGQGRATGELFF.

This sequence joins TRBV5-1 and TRBJ2-4; 12 nucleotides agree with TRBD1. V lost 4 bases to trimming and J lost 2 bases; unmatched junction nucleotides: 13. The CDR3 length is 19 residues. Germline V gives CDR1 SGHRS, CDR2 YFSETQ. The CDR3 loop is CASSPGTGGARGTKNIQYF. In nucleotides, the CDR3 is TGCGCCAGCAGCCCGGGGACAGGGGGCGCCCGGGGAACCAAAAACATTCAGTACTTC.

This clone was recorded a few times. The chain combines TRBV7-9 with TRBJ1-2, with D perhaps TRBD1 (5 bases). CDR1 and CDR2 from the germline V gene are SEHNR and FQNEAQ (reference sequence). V lost 1 base and J lost 7, with 10 bases in between. The CDR3 has 13 residues. CDR3 loop: CASSLEGQFGYTF. CDR3 sequence (DNA): TGTGCCAGCAGCTTAGAGGGGCAGTTTGGCTACACCTTC.

The gene calls are TRBV30 and TRBJ2-7; 13 positions match TRBD2. Germline CDR1 reads GTSNPN; CDR2 reads SVGIG (reference sequence). The CDR3 is made up of 15 amino acids. J gave up 6 bases and V 0 bases, and 5 bases lay outside the gene matches. CDR3 protein: CAWSVRGLAGFEQYF. In DNA, the CDR3 is TGTGCCTGGAGTGTACGGGGACTAGCGGGGTTCGAGCAGTACTTC.

The J gene is TRBJ2-1, the V gene TRBV24-1; 7 bases agree with TRBD1. Germline CDR1 reads KGHDR; CDR2 reads SFDVKD. J lost 4 bases, V lost 1 base, and 9 bases had no gene match. CDR3 length: 17 amino acids. The chain's CDR3 is CATSDFKGALLYNEQFF. In nucleotides, the CDR3 is TGTGCCACCAGTGATTTTAAGGGGGCATTGTTGTACAATGAGCAGTTCTTC.

The chain couples TRBV5-8 to TRBJ1-5; 11 bases align to TRBD1. The germline gives CDR1 SGHTS, CDR2 YDEGEE. V shed 4 bases, J shed 2 bases, and the junction held 5 bases outside the gene matches. CDR3 length: 16 residues. CDR3 nucleotide sequence: TGTGCCAGCAGCGGGGGACAGGGGGTTGGCAATCAGCCCCAGCATTTT. The encoded protein is CASSGGQGVGNQPQHF.

The sample holds a few counts of this clone. This chain uses TRBV5-4 with TRBJ1-4; TRBD1 matches 8 bases. CDR3 length equals 15 residues. Germline-derived CDR1 and CDR2 are SGHNT and YYREEE (reference sequence). V lost 4 bases, J lost 4 bases, and 6 bases stayed unmatched. The CDR3: CASSVGTGYNEKLFF. The CDR3 nucleotides are TGTGCCAGCAGCGTAGGGACAGGATATAATGAAAAACTGTTTTTT.

The sample holds one count of this clone. J is TRBJ1-2 and V is TRBV5-1; 7 bases are shared with TRBD1. Germline V CDR1 and CDR2: SGHRS, YFSETQ. Trimming cost V 5 bases and J 10 bases; bases outside gene matches: 11. This CDR3 spans 13 amino acids. The CDR3 coding sequence is TGCGCCAGCAGAAAACAGGGGAACCACCCCTACACCTTC. Protein sequence: CASRKQGNHPYTF.

The chain joins TRBV19 to TRBJ2-2, with 10 positions matching TRBD1. The CDR3 runs to 18 residues. CDR1 and CDR2 from the germline V gene are LNHDA and SQIVND (reference sequence). Trimming cost V 5 bases and J 1 base; bases outside gene matches: 10. This CDR3 reads CASSPPPGQGMNTGELFF. For the CDR3, the DNA is TGTGCCAGTAGTCCGCCCCCGGGACAGGGGATGAACACCGGGGAGCTGTTTTTT. The full variable domain, completed using reference TRBV19 and TRBJ2-2, is DGGITQSPKYLFRKEGQNVTLSCEQNLNHDAMYWYRQDPGQGLRLIYYSQIVNDFQKGDIAEGYSVSREKKESFPLTVTSAQKNPTAFYLCASSPPPGQGMNTGELFFGEGSRLTVL.